What follows are 22 T cell receptor beta chains derived from one specimen sequenced in a study of early T cells in non-severe SARS-CoV-2 infection. From the 5' RACE reads, TCRdb called clonotypes with MiXCR, one entry per CDR3 protein. This sample has about 33,000 distinct CDR3 sequences, with less than 6.5% found just once. The material sequenced was whole blood. These receptors were obtained from an adult who was a healthcare worker with PCR-confirmed SARS-CoV-2 infection or an uninfected control (not recorded which).

This clonotype was counted ten times or more. The rearrangement links TRBV4-1 to TRBJ2-1; D might be TRBD1 or TRBD2, each matching 6 bases. The length of the CDR3 is 16 residues. The germline gives CDR1 MGHRA, CDR2 YSYEKL. V lost 1 base and J 2 bases, leaving 12 bases between the germline ends. The chain's CDR3 is CASSQVYGGPYNEQFF. CDR3 DNA: TGCGCCAGCAGCCAAGTATACGGGGGCCCCTACAATGAGCAGTTCTTC.

This clonotype has at least ten counts. The chain carries TRBV29-1 and TRBJ1-2, with 8 bases matching TRBD1. Trimming took 6 bases from V and 4 from J; bases not matched to a gene: 10. Germline-derived CDR1 and CDR2 are SQVTM and ANQGSEA. There are 14 residues in the CDR3. In DNA, the CDR3 is TGCAGCGTCACTACAGGGGGAAGGAGCTATGGCTACACCTTC. Its protein is CSVTTGGRSYGYTF. The variable domain in full, with the rest retrieved from reference TRBV29-1 and TRBJ1-2, is SAVISQKPSRDICQRGTSLTIQCQVDSQVTMMFWYRQQPGQSLTLIATANQGSEATYESGFVIDKFPISRPNLTFSTLTVSNMSPEDSSIYLCSVTTGGRSYGYTFGSGTRLTVV.

This chain uses TRBV6-6 with TRBJ1-5; TRBD1 agrees at 9 bases. The V gene's germline CDR1 is MNHNY and CDR2 SVGAGI (reference sequence). The CDR3 has 16 residues. Losses at the gene ends were 6 bases for V and 7 bases for J; bases not matched to a gene: 13. CDR3 nucleotide sequence: TGTGCCAGCAGCCCGACAGGGGGGATAACAGAGCAGCCCCAGCATTTT. Protein sequence: CASSPTGGITEQPQHF.

In this sample, this clonotype turned up a few times. The chain employs TRBV30 and TRBJ2-2; D remains ambiguous. Germline lookup yields CDR1 GTSNPN and CDR2 SVGIG (reference sequence). There are 13 residues in the CDR3. Trimming removed 0 bases at V and 6 bases at J, with 8 bases between. The CDR3 reads CAWSVEWAGELFF. In DNA, the CDR3 is TGTGCCTGGAGTGTAGAGTGGGCCGGGGAGCTGTTTTTT.

In its sample, this clonotype was seen a few times. The gene calls are TRBV20-1 and TRBJ2-3; D remains unclear. The CDR3 is 15 residues long. Germline V gives CDR1 DFQATT, CDR2 SNEGSKA (reference sequence). Trimming pared 0 bases from V and 5 bases from J, leaving 15 bases between. The CDR3 protein is CSARDLVYPRDTQYF. As DNA, the CDR3 is TGCAGTGCTAGAGATCTGGTTTACCCCCGAGATACGCAGTATTTT.

The table lists this clonotype with a few counts. This rearrangement joins TRBV10-3 to TRBJ1-4; D is undetermined. V shed 0 bases and J shed 7 bases, with 15 bases lying between them. Germline V gene sequence: CDR1 ENHRY, CDR2 SYGVKD. The length of the CDR3 is 16 residues. This CDR3 reads CAISESRRGYGEKLFF. In nucleotides, the CDR3 is TGTGCCATCAGTGAGTCGAGGCGAGGGTATGGTGAAAAACTGTTTTTT.

This clonotype was seen repeatedly, ten times or more. The chain combines TRBV28 with TRBJ1-1; 7 bases align to TRBD1. Trimming took 3 bases from V and 1 from J; bases not matched to a gene: 2. This CDR3 has 14 amino acids. CDR1 is MDHEN, CDR2 SYDVKM, per germline. The CDR3 loop is CASSLTGTNTEAFF. CDR3 nucleotide sequence: TGTGCCAGCAGTTTGACAGGGACGAACACTGAAGCTTTCTTT.

This clonotype was seen many times. The chain links TRBV7-2 to TRBJ2-1; TRBD2 matches 9 bases. The CDR3 is 16 amino acids. V lost 1 base and J lost 6; bases outside the gene matches: 7. Germline V gene sequence: CDR1 SGHTA, CDR2 FQGNSA. The CDR3 DNA reads as TGTGCCAGCAGCTTAGTGGCTAGCGGGGCACCCAATGAGCAGTTCTTC. Protein sequence: CASSLVASGAPNEQFF. The full variable domain, rest sourced from reference TRBV7-2 and TRBJ2-1, is GAGVSQSPSNKVTEKGKDVELRCDPISGHTALYWYRQSLGQGLEFLIYFQGNSAPDKSGLPSDRFSAERTGGSVSTLTIQRTQQEDSAVYLCASSLVASGAPNEQFFGPGTRLTVL.

In its sample, this clonotype was seen many times. J is TRBJ2-3 and V is TRBV7-2, with TRBD1 identical over 7 bases. V gave up 5 bases and J gave up 2 bases; unmatched junction bases: 4. Germline CDR1 reads SGHTA; CDR2 reads FQGNSA. The CDR3 loop spans 14 amino acids. The CDR3 sequence: CASSPDRFTDTQYF. CDR3 DNA sequence: TGTGCCAGCAGCCCGGACAGGTTCACAGATACGCAGTATTTT. Full variable domain (missing parts from reference TRBV7-2 and TRBJ2-3): GAGVSQSPSNKVTEKGKDVELRCDPISGHTALYWYRQSLGQGLEFLIYFQGNSAPDKSGLPSDRFSAERTGGSVSTLTIQRTQQEDSAVYLCASSPDRFTDTQYFGPGTRLTVL.

This clonotype has a handful of counts. The rearrangement links TRBV12-3 or TRBV12-4 to TRBJ2-4; D is perhaps TRBD1 (6 bases). The CDR3 length is 13 residues. V gave up 7 bases and J gave up 0 bases, with 7 bases separating them. CDR3 protein: CASNREAKNIQYF. The CDR3 coding sequence is TGTGCCAGCAACAGGGAAGCCAAAAACATTCAGTACTTC.

There are many counts of this clonotype. CDR3 in amino acids: CASSSLQEVGETQYF. The CDR3 region has the DNA TGTGCCAGCAGTAGTTTGCAAGAGGTTGGGGAGACCCAGTACTTC. The chain has TRBV6-1 and TRBJ2-5; no clear D gene. V dropped 5 bases and J dropped 5 bases, with 18 bases sitting between them. CDR1 MNHNS and CDR2 SASEGT come from the germline V gene. CDR3 length equals 15 residues.

This clonotype was picked up many times. This rearrangement joins TRBV4-3 to TRBJ2-1, with no clear D. Germline CDR1 and CDR2: LGHNA and YSLEER. This CDR3 is 15 amino acids long. Trimming took off 1 base at V and 6 bases at J, with 13 bases between the two ends. The CDR3 region is CASSQVLFSPNEQFF. As DNA, the CDR3 is TGCGCCAGCAGCCAAGTACTTTTCTCGCCCAATGAGCAGTTCTTC.

The table lists this clonotype with many counts. V usage is TRBV20-1 and J usage is TRBJ1-3, with D maybe TRBD1 (5 bases). Germline V gene sequence: CDR1 DFQATT, CDR2 SNEGSKA (reference sequence). CDR3 size: 14 residues. V lost 6 bases to trimming and J lost 0 bases, with 12 bases between them. CDR3 sequence reads: CSAGDASSGNTIYF. Here the CDR3 DNA reads TGCAGTGCAGGGGACGCTAGCTCTGGAAACACCATATATTTT.

This clonotype was seen many times. This chain connects TRBV20-1 to TRBJ1-2; D is uncertain. There are 10 residues in the CDR3. The germline V gene has CDR1 DFQATT and CDR2 SNEGSKA (reference sequence). Between the trimmed V and J ends, which lost 0 bases and 7 bases, there was a span of 3 bases. The DNA for the CDR3 is TGCAGTGCTAGAGATCGTGGCTACACCTTC. The encoded protein is CSARDRGYTF.

This clonotype appeared a single time. The rearrangement uses TRBV12-3 or TRBV12-4 and TRBJ1-1, with D uncertain. This CDR3 contains 12 residues. Trimming took 5 bases from V and 6 from J, leaving 10 bases between them. CDR3 DNA: TGTGCCAGCAGTCACGCTATTCCTGAAGCTTTCTTT. Its protein product is CASSHAIPEAFF.

This clonotype was recorded at least ten times. J is TRBJ1-2 and V is TRBV20-1, with D perhaps TRBD1 (6 bases). Germline V gene lookup returns CDR1 DFQATT and CDR2 SNEGSKA (reference sequence). Trimming stripped 2 bases from V and 1 base from J, with 11 bases between. This CDR3 is 14 amino acids long. The CDR3: CSARKGGGNYGYTF. Written as DNA, the CDR3 is TGCAGTGCTAGAAAGGGAGGGGGTAACTATGGCTACACCTTC.

This clonotype was recorded many times. The junction and the germline gene differ at one end; a read error may be behind it. The gene calls are TRBV11-2 and TRBJ1-2; the match to TRBD1 covers 11 bases. This CDR3 has 11 residues. The germline V gene encodes CDR1 SGHAT and CDR2 FQNNGV. The CDR3 protein is CASSQGQGALF. The CDR3 DNA follows: TGTGCCAGCAGCCAAGGACAGGGGGCCCTCTTC.

This clonotype was detected many times. The CDR3 sequence: CAIRRTGDEAFF. CDR3 DNA: TGTGCCATCAGGAGGACAGGTGATGAAGCTTTCTTT. The rearrangement links TRBV10-3 to TRBJ1-1; 7 nucleotides line up with TRBD1. The CDR3 spans 12 residues. Trimming took 6 bases from V and 7 from J; bases not matched to a gene: 5. Germline V lookup: CDR1 ENHRY, CDR2 SYGVKD.

The sample holds many counts of this clonotype. The V and J genes are TRBV7-2 and TRBJ2-2; D ambiguous. This CDR3 region has 15 residues. V was shortened by 5 bases and J by 4 bases, with 14 bases between the two germline ends. Germline V gene lookup returns CDR1 SGHTA and CDR2 FQGNSA. Written as DNA, the CDR3 is TGTGCCAGCAGCCCCAGACGACGTTTCACCGGGGAGCTGTTTTTT. Protein product: CASSPRRRFTGELFF.

The chain joins TRBV7-6 to TRBJ2-3; D is uncertain. CDR1 SGHVS and CDR2 FNYEAQ come from the germline V gene. V was trimmed by 2 bases and J by 0 bases, leaving 6 bases between them. The CDR3 contains 14 residues. CDR3 sequence (DNA): TGTGCCAGCAGCTTACGGCCTAGCACAGATACGCAGTATTTT. Translating it yields CASSLRPSTDTQYF.

The sample holds a few counts of this clonotype. The V and J genes are TRBV27 and TRBJ1-1; maybe TRBD1 (5 bases). Trimming removed 2 bases at V and 8 bases at J, with 15 bases between. CDR3 size: 14 residues. Germline V gene lookup returns CDR1 MNHEY and CDR2 SMNVEV (reference sequence). This CDR3 reads CASSLTLTVSEAFF. The DNA for the CDR3 is TGTGCCAGCAGTTTAACCCTGACAGTTTCGGAAGCTTTCTTT.

At least ten counts were recorded for this clonotype. This chain joins TRBV6-2 or TRBV6-3 and TRBJ1-5; 10 positions agree with TRBD1. Germline V gives CDR1 MNHEY, CDR2 SVGEGT. This CDR3 has 17 amino acids. V was clipped by 5 bases and J by 12 bases; unmatched bases: 19. CDR3 bases: TGTGCCAGCAGTCGAGCCGGGACAGGGGCTTCCAATCAGTTCCAGCATTTT. It specifies CASSRAGTGASNQFQHF.